The 28 T cell receptor beta chains given below trace back to one sample, sequenced in a study of a mutant IDH1 vaccine in newly diagnosed glioma. Noted time point: week 35, safety follow-up. Every vaccine dose comprised 300 ug of mutant IDH1 20-mer peptide plus topical imiquimod. Sequencing was performed with immunoSEQ multiplex PCR; in TCRdb, only in-frame clones are kept and a portion is missing. The sample records tens of thousands of clones, about 87% being singletons. These TCRs' antigens remain unknown. The sample consisted of PBMCs, taken from a glioma patient whose treatment included an IDH1 peptide vaccine. The receptors originated from a young man with glioma.

The chain couples TRBV2 to TRBJ2-7; 7 bases agree with TRBD1. J was trimmed by 0 bases and V by 2 bases; bases with no gene match: 4. The CDR3 spans 15 residues. CDR1 and CDR2 from the germline V gene are SNHLY and FYNNEI. CDR3 nucleotides: TGTGCCAGCAGTGAAAGCAGGGGGAGCTCCTACGAGCAGTACTTC. This sequence encodes CASSESRGSSYEQYF.

The chain recombines TRBV7-9 with TRBJ2-7; a weak D match, TRBD2 (6 bases). The CDR3 covers 14 residues. Per germline, CDR1 SEHNR and CDR2 FQNEAQ (reference sequence). Trimming took 3 bases from V and 6 from J, leaving 15 bases between them. DNA for the CDR3: TGTGCCAGCAGCTTTCCCGCGGAGGGCGCCGAGCAGTACTTC. Translating it yields CASSFPAEGAEQYF.

The chain has TRBV28 and TRBJ1-5; 9 positions match TRBD1. Germline assignment: CDR1 MDHEN and CDR2 SYDVKM. V lost 6 bases and J lost 7; bases outside the gene matches: 16. The CDR3 has 17 amino acids. CDR3 DNA: TGTGCCAGCAGCATTCGCTCCGGGAACAGGGGGCGACAGCCCCAGCATTTT. Translation: CASSIRSGNRGRQPQHF.

The J gene is TRBJ1-1, the V gene TRBV2; D gene uncertain. The length of the CDR3 is 15 residues. Germline CDR1 and CDR2: SNHLY and FYNNEI. V lost 7 bases and J 0 bases, leaving 15 bases between the germline ends. CDR3 DNA sequence: TGTGCCAGCAAATTCACCGACAAGATGAACACTGAAGCTTTCTTT. This codes for CASKFTDKMNTEAFF.

V is TRBV18 and J is TRBJ2-7, with 13 bases that match TRBD2. This CDR3 has 16 residues. Per the germline V gene, CDR1 is KGHSH and CDR2 is LQKENI. The V and J ends lost 4 bases and 1 base, in that order; junction bases with no gene match: 4. The CDR3 DNA sequence: TGTGCCAGCTCACTACCGGGACTAGCGGGATCCTACGAGCAGTACTTC. Encoded protein: CASSLPGLAGSYEQYF.

This chain joins TRBV4-3 and TRBJ1-2; 9 bases are shared with TRBD1. V shed 2 bases and J 7 bases; nucleotides not matched to a gene: 8. The CDR3 is made up of 15 amino acids. Germline CDR1 LGHNA, CDR2 YSLEER. DNA for the CDR3: TGCGCCAGCAGCCAAAAACAGGGGGCGAAGAGTGGCTACACCTTC. Encoded protein: CASSQKQGAKSGYTF.

The chain joins TRBV7-8 to TRBJ1-1, with D uncertain. The V gene lost 5 bases and the J gene lost 6 bases, with 19 bases spanning the gap. CDR3 length: 15 amino acids. Germline values: CDR1 SGHVS, CDR2 FQNEAQ. CDR3 in DNA: TGTGCCAGCAGCAGCAATATCCAGAGGATATCTGAAGCTTTCTTT. Protein: CASSSNIQRISEAFF.

This rearrangement joins TRBV19 to TRBJ1-1; D is undetermined. V lost 7 bases to trimming and J lost 1 base, with 16 bases between them. This CDR3 is built from 15 residues. Germline assignment: CDR1 LNHDA and CDR2 SQIVND (reference sequence). This chain's CDR3 is CASTNRKGENTEAFF. The CDR3 DNA is TGTGCCAGTACCAACCGTAAGGGAGAGAACACTGAAGCTTTCTTT.

The chain uses TRBV7-2 and TRBJ2-5; 9 bases map to TRBD2. The junction had 8 bases not matched to a gene; V was cut back by 7 bases and J by 5 bases. The CDR3 loop spans 14 amino acids. The V gene's germline CDR1 is SGHTA and CDR2 FQGNSA. The CDR3 bases are TGTGCCAGCATGTTTTCTAGCGGGACGGAGACCCAGTACTTC. As protein: CASMFSSGTETQYF.

V gene TRBV7-2 combines with J gene TRBJ2-3; D is perhaps TRBD1 (6 bases). V lost 4 bases and J lost 0, with 11 bases in between. Looked up from germline, CDR1 is SGHTA and CDR2 is FQGNSA. CDR3 length: 15 amino acids. This chain's CDR3 is CASSSSQGSTDTQYF. The CDR3 DNA follows: TGTGCCAGCAGCTCAAGCCAGGGGAGCACAGATACGCAGTATTTT.

This clone was seen a single time. The CDR3 bases are TGCGCCAGCAGCCCCAAGATCGGCGGTCAGGGGGGCTACGAGCAGTACTTC. This encodes CASSPKIGGQGGYEQYF. This sequence joins TRBV5-1 and TRBJ2-7, with D perhaps TRBD1 (7 bases). The V end was cut by 4 bases, the J end by 3 bases, with 23 bases between. The CDR3 is 17 residues long. CDR1 SGHRS and CDR2 YFSETQ come from the germline V gene.

This clone was observed a few times. The J gene is TRBJ1-4, the V gene TRBV29-1, with 7 bases identical to TRBD1. V trimming: 2 bases; J trimming: 6 bases; junction bases outside the gene matches: 0. The germline V gene has CDR1 SQVTM and CDR2 ANQGSEA. The CDR3 totals 12 residues. The CDR3 DNA reads as TGCAGCGTTGAACAGGGGGATGAAAAACTGTTTTTT. Its protein product is CSVEQGDEKLFF.

The chain uses TRBV6-1 and TRBJ2-7; 9 nucleotides agree with TRBD1. With V trimmed by 6 bases and J by 3 bases, 6 bases remained unmatched. Germline lookup yields CDR1 MNHNS and CDR2 SASEGT. The CDR3 has 14 residues. The DNA of the CDR3 is TGTGCCAGCAGAAGGGACAGGGCCAGCTACGAGCAGTACTTC. Translating it yields CASRRDRASYEQYF.

CDR3: CASGRGWGGVLTF. The CDR3 coding sequence is TGTGCCAGCGGCCGTGGGTGGGGTGGCGTCCTGACTTTC. V is TRBV9 and J is TRBJ2-6; D unresolved. The CDR3 is 13 amino acids. Germline V gene sequence: CDR1 SGDLS, CDR2 YYNGEE. Trimming left V 7 bases short and J 12 bases short, with 17 bases between.

Note on this clone: Other DNA variants within this sample encode the same CDR3. The V call is TRBV28, the J call TRBJ1-5; no definite D call. V lost 6 bases and J 3 bases, leaving 6 bases between the germline ends. The CDR3 contains 12 residues. In germline, CDR1 is MDHEN, CDR2 SYDVKM. The CDR3 region has the DNA TGTGCCAGCAGGTCGGTCAATCAGCCCCAGCATTTT. Its translation is CASRSVNQPQHF.

This chain joins TRBV27 and TRBJ2-1, with D tentatively TRBD2 (5 bases). Trimming stripped 8 bases from V and 3 bases from J, with 11 bases between. CDR1 is MNHEY, CDR2 SMNVEV, per germline (reference sequence). This CDR3 contains 13 residues. The CDR3 region is CASQSGSYNEQFF. In DNA, the CDR3 is TGTGCCAGCCAAAGCGGTAGCTACAATGAGCAGTTCTTC.

The table lists this clone with a count of one. The chain joins TRBV5-4 to TRBJ2-7; D unresolved. There are 13 residues in the CDR3. Trimming removed 0 bases at V and 6 bases at J, with 10 bases between. Germline assignment: CDR1 SGHNT and CDR2 YYREEE (reference sequence). The CDR3 region is CASSLAGPGEQYF. The DNA of the CDR3 is TGTGCCAGCAGCTTGGCAGGCCCCGGCGAGCAGTACTTC.

This clone has a handful of counts. The J gene is TRBJ2-7, the V gene TRBV19; D gene unclear. Per the germline V gene, CDR1 is LNHDA and CDR2 is SQIVND (reference sequence). This CDR3 has 12 amino acids. Trimming shortened V by 1 base and J by 3 bases, and 4 bases separated the two germline ends. Here the CDR3 reads CASSIGHYEQYF. The CDR3 bases are TGTGCCAGTAGTATAGGGCACTACGAGCAGTACTTC.

This clone was picked up a small number of times. The chain recombines TRBV7-3 with TRBJ1-1; D gene ambiguous. The V gene's germline CDR1 is SGHTA and CDR2 FQGTGA. V lost 5 bases and J 1 base, leaving 8 bases between the germline ends. The length of the CDR3 is 13 residues. Here the CDR3 DNA reads TGTGCCAGCAGCCTCCCAGGGAACACTGAAGCTTTCTTT. Translated, it gives CASSLPGNTEAFF.

The chain uses TRBV27 and TRBJ1-1; no firm D call. The CDR3 is made up of 14 amino acids. Trimming shortened V by 3 bases and J by 1 base, and 9 bases separated the two germline ends. Germline values: CDR1 MNHEY, CDR2 SMNVEV (reference sequence). CDR3 residues: CASSLDVGNTEAFF. The CDR3 region has the DNA TGTGCCAGCAGTTTGGACGTCGGGAACACTGAAGCTTTCTTT.

The chain combines TRBV30 with TRBJ2-1; TRBD2 matches at 9 bases. V was pared by 3 bases and J by 7 bases, with 13 bases of the junction left unmatched. The germline CDR1 and CDR2 sequences are GTSNPN and SVGIG (reference sequence). This CDR3 comprises 16 residues. The CDR3 DNA follows: TGTGCCTGGAGCGTATCCGGCGGGGGGGCCGGTAATGAGCAGTTCTTC. It translates to CAWSVSGGGAGNEQFF.

The gene calls are TRBV28 and TRBJ1-2; 8 nucleotides agree with TRBD1. The CDR3 spans 14 residues. Germline V CDR1 and CDR2: MDHEN, SYDVKM. Trimming took 6 bases from V and 4 from J; bases not matched to a gene: 7. CDR3 residues: CASRLRTGGYGYTF. CDR3 coding DNA: TGTGCCAGCAGGCTCCGCACAGGGGGCTATGGCTACACCTTC.

This sequence joins TRBV11-2 and TRBJ2-4; 10 nucleotides match TRBD1. Trimming at V came to 5 bases and at J to 1 base, leaving 14 bases not matched to a gene. This CDR3 comprises 19 residues. The germline V gene encodes CDR1 SGHAT and CDR2 FQNNGV. The CDR3 DNA is TGTGCCAGCAGCCCCGGGGGCAGGTGGGGACAGGGGGCCAAAAACATTCAGTACTTC. Protein: CASSPGGRWGQGAKNIQYF.

The V and J genes are TRBV4-1 and TRBJ1-2; 8 bases match TRBD1. The CDR3 totals 15 residues. Losses at the gene ends were 1 base for V and 4 bases for J; bases not matched to a gene: 5. Germline CDR1 MGHRA, CDR2 YSYEKL. The CDR3 DNA reads as TGCGCCAGCAGCCAAGGGGCAGGGGGCGTCTATGGCTACACCTTC. Residues: CASSQGAGGVYGYTF.

This clone was detected only a few times. The CDR3 region is CASSRPAGGTEAFF. The CDR3 coding sequence is TGTGCCAGCAGCCGACCCGCGGGGGGCACTGAAGCTTTCTTT. V usage is TRBV7-9 and J usage is TRBJ1-1; TRBD1 is a possible D gene (5 bases). The CDR3 contains 14 residues. Germline V gene sequence: CDR1 SEHNR, CDR2 FQNEAQ (reference sequence). The V end was cut by 5 bases, the J end by 4 bases, with 14 bases between.

The V and J genes are TRBV5-1 and TRBJ1-4, with TRBD1 matching over 9 bases. V was clipped by 4 bases and J by 7 bases; unmatched bases: 5. Germline V gene sequence: CDR1 SGHRS, CDR2 YFSETQ. The CDR3 runs 14 residues. CDR3 amino acids: CASSLGTGREKLFF. The CDR3 DNA is TGCGCCAGCAGCCTTGGGACAGGGCGTGAAAAACTGTTTTTT.

The CDR3 reads CASSSTLWTSNTEAFF. Here the CDR3 DNA reads TGTGCCAGCAGTTCAACCCTTTGGACATCGAACACTGAAGCTTTCTTT. This chain uses TRBV28 with TRBJ1-1, with a tentative D call TRBD1 (5 bases). CDR1 is MDHEN and CDR2 is SYDVKM in the germline V gene. This CDR3 region has 16 residues. Trimming cost V 4 bases and J 1 base, with 16 bases left between them.

The J gene is TRBJ1-6, the V gene TRBV27; no clear D gene. The CDR3 is 12 amino acids. Germline V gene data show CDR1 as MNHEY and CDR2 as SMNVEV (reference sequence). The V end lost 0 bases, the J end lost 11 bases, and 5 bases lay between the germline ends. CDR3 protein: CASSLSNTPLHF. The CDR3 bases are TGTGCCAGCAGTTTATCAAATACACCCCTCCACTTT.